The rows below give T cell receptor beta chains drawn from one sample of a study of cytomegalovirus exposure and HLA in healthy donors. TCRdb keeps only in-frame clones here, not all; method: immunoSEQ multiplex PCR. This table holds about 340,000 clones, about nine tenths found once. The sample comprised PBMCs. The receptor source for this set is a woman aged 18-29 years in good health and CMV-seronegative. CDR3s include the opening cysteine and the closing phenylalanine or tryptophan. A clone size is listed for some rows: how often the clone was seen (once, few, many), or a class if it is expanded.

abundance | v_gene | CDR3aa
. | TRBV19 | CASSTYNQPQHF
. | TRBV19 | CASSIGGGYYTF
. | TRBV4-3 | CASSLQGGGFYNEQFF
once | TRBV6-5 | CASIPPRRTAYEQYF
. | TRBV9 | CASSVGTEGNQPQHF
. | TRBV28 | CASRDQETQYF
. | TRBV15 | CATSQRATAGNQPQHF
. | TRBV13 | CASSRRGSGTDTQYF
. | TRBV7-2 | CASSLGSVPYEQYF
. | TRBV9 | CASSVGLAGGHEQFF
. | TRBV29-1 | CSAVSGQGWAEAFF
. | TRBV19 | CASRPAGSPYEQYF
. | TRBV25-1 | CASSAAGSSYEQYF
. | TRBV2 | CAVRRGGNEKLFF
once | TRBV2 | CASSEVSGRGADTQYF
. | TRBV9 | CASSASTDHGELFF
. | TRBV27 | CASSLYWTSGRYEQYF
few | TRBV19 | CASSIAGLAGAPEQYF
once | TRBV6-4 | CASRPGHTLSYGYTF
. | TRBV2 | CASKGLAGVHEQFF
. | TRBV29-1 | CSVSRGTGELFF
. | TRBV7-3 | CASSQRGSSGDSEQFF
. | TRBV5-1 | CASSTRDRGRYEQYF
. | TRBV7-3 | CASSLEGGSPLNTGELFF
. | TRBV7-3 | CASSPRGGREDNEQFF
. | TRBV7-2 | CASSLGTGLNTEAFF
. | TRBV4-3 | CASSQEGGQGARGNEAFF
. | TRBV5-6 | CASSLDRSGQPQHF
. | TRBV12-5 | CASGRQGPEGGYTF
few | TRBV7-8 | CASSGRDREAFF
. | TRBV7-2 | CASKKDRANYGYTF
. | TRBV11-2 | CASSSGPGQGYGEQYF
. | TRBV5-6 | CASNPRTAIYNEQFF
. | TRBV5-1 | CASSLSSGTEQYF
. | TRBV5-1 | CASVPGLAGGRDTQYF
few | TRBV28 | CASSADRVWAFF
. | TRBV5-6 | CASSQGGRWSYGYTF
. | TRBV5-1 | CASSLQEGATGELFF
once | TRBV7-9 | CASSLGRYEQYF
. | TRBV6-5 | CASQGLAAYNEQFF
. | TRBV10-3 | CAISESTDFEASGYTF
. | TRBV19 | CASSPRDRGPNQPQHF
. | TRBV18 | CASSPRETEAFF
. | TRBV2 | CASSKARGTETQYF
. | TRBV10-3 | CAISEPQRTSYEQYF
. | TRBV29-1 | CSVDKTSGRRSTDTQYF
. | TRBV7-2 | CASSLTGPGTGELFF
. | TRBV7-2 | CASSQALGYEQYF
. | TRBV11-2 | CASSPGLLGTQYF
. | TRBV29-1 | CSVVGALTNTEAFF
. | TRBV9 | CASSAFNGQGLLSYEQYF
. | TRBV28 | CASSLMRDEQFF
. | TRBV9 | CASSSTGGSYEQYF
. | TRBV9 | CASSVTTSASSNEQFF